This entry lists 2 T cell receptor beta chains sequenced from one sample in a study of spatial heterogeneity in lung cancer. Study-level points and caveats: Mutation tallies in tumors tracked expanded intratumoral alpha and beta TCR counts.

Their recognized antigens are unknown. TCRdb fed the 5' RACE reads into MiXCR, producing one record per CDR3 protein. Of fewer than 11,000 distinct CDR3 sequences in the sample, more than 10% are singletons; the top ten hold about 11%. Sample time point: sample taken at primary tumor resection. Sequencing used lung tumor tissue, obtained at surgery. The receptors originated from a male donor with early-stage non-small cell lung cancer.

This clonotype was picked up a small number of times. This beta chain represents an off-target read in a library built for alpha chains; its size is of limited meaning. This chain links TRBV19 with TRBJ1-4; D gene unclear. The germline V and J ends were trimmed by 4 bases and 0 bases, with 15 bases remaining between them. The germline V gene encodes CDR1 LNHDA and CDR2 SQIVND (reference sequence). The CDR3 is made up of 17 amino acids. Here the CDR3 DNA reads TGTGCCAGTAGTAAATGGGCCAGACATGCAACTAATGAAAAACTGTTTTTT. Its translation is CASSKWARHATNEKLFF. The full variable domain, in which reference TRBV19 and TRBJ1-4 provide the parts outside the CDR3, is DGGITQSPKYLFRKEGQNVTLSCEQNLNHDAMYWYRQDPGQGLRLIYYSQIVNDFQKGDIAEGYSVSREKKESFPLTVTSAQKNPTAFYLCASSKWARHATNEKLFFGSGTQLSVL.

In its sample, this clonotype is medium-sized. This beta chain slipped into a library made for alpha chains as a stray read, so its size is not meaningful. The rearrangement uses TRBV4-1 and TRBJ2-7; 10 bases are shared with TRBD2. From germline, CDR1 is MGHRA and CDR2 YSYEKL. The trim removed 0 bases at V and 9 bases at J, leaving 14 bases unmatched. The CDR3 covers 17 residues. CDR3 protein: CASSQDPLAGSYDGQYF. In DNA, the CDR3 is TGCGCCAGCAGCCAAGATCCACTAGCGGGATCCTACGATGGGCAGTACTTC.